The clone carrying this T cell receptor (beta chain) occurred many times. The data were taken from a study of regulatory T cells in long-lasting Graves disease. Arm-PCR with iRepertoire HTBI primers amplified the CDR3 regions for these TCR beta libraries. TCRdb used MiXCR to reprocess the multiplex PCR reads, holding one entry per CDR3 protein. The table lists 450,000 to 500,000 distinct CDR3 sequences, 15% to 20% of them singletons. Time point indicated: newly diagnosed GD, antithyroid drugs for less than 3 months. There was RNA extracted from PBMCs, and the TCR library was made from it. The germline V and J ends were trimmed by 6 bases and 10 bases, with 13 bases remaining between them. The CDR3 length is 12 residues. The germline V gene encodes CDR1 SNHLY and CDR2 FYNNEI. These data also featured in a second study, about T cells in Graves' hyperthyroidism and ophthalmopathy. That study adds: Not enrolled were patients with uncontrolled infection, other autoimmune disease, pregnancy or lactation.

The V and J genes are TRBV2 and TRBJ2-1; D gene unclear. The sequences come from peripheral blood mononuclear cells (PBMCs), collected at new diagnosis, from a patient treated with antithyroid drugs. The TCR comes from a man aged 35-49 years with Graves disease. Here the CDR3 DNA reads TGTGCCAGCAGCGTAACCTGGTGGGAGCAGTTCTTC. As protein: CASSVTWWEQFF.